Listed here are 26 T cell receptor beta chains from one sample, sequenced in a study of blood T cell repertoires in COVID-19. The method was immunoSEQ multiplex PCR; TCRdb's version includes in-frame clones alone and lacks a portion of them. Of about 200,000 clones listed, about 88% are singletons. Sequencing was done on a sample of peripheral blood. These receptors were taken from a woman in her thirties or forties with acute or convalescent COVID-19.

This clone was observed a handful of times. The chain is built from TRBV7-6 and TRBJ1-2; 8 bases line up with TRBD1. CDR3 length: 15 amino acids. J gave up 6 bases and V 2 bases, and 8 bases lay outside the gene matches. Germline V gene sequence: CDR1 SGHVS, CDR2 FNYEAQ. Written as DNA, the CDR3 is TGTGCCAGCAGCTTACCGCTGACAGGGGTGGATGGCTACACCTTC. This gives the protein CASSLPLTGVDGYTF.

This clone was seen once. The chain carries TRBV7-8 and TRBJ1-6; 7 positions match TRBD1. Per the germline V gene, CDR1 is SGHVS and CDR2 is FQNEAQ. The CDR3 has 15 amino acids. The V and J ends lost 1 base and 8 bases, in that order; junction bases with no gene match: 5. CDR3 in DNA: TGTGCCAGCAGCTTAGTGAGGGACAGCTATTCACCCCTCCACTTT. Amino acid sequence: CASSLVRDSYSPLHF.

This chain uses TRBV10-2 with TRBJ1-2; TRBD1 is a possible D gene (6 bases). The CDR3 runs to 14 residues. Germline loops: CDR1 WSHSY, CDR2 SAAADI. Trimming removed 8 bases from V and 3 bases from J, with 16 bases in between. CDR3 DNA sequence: TGCGCCAGCGGCGCAGGGGTGGAGGACTATGGCTACACCTTC. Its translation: CASGAGVEDYGYTF.

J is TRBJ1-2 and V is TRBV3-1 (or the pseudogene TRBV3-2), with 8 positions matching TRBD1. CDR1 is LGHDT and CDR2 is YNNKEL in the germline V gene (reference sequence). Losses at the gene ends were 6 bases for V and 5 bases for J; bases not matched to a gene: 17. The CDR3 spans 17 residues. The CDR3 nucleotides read TGTGCCAGCAGTTCTTCCTACGGACAGGGCTTTTCTTATGGCTACACCTTC. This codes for CASSSSYGQGFSYGYTF.

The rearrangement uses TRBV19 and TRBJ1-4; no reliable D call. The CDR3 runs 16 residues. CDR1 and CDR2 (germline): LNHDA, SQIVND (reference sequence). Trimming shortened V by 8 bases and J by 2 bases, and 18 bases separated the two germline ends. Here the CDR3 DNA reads TGTGCCAGTTCCCCTCGAGTGGGGAGCACTAATGAAAAACTGTTTTTT. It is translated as CASSPRVGSTNEKLFF.

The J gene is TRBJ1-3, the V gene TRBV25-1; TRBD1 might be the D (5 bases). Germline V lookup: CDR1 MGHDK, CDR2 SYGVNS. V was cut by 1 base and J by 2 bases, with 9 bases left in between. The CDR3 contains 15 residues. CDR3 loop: CASSESGGTGNTIYF. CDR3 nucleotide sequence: TGTGCCAGCAGTGAATCGGGGGGAACTGGAAACACCATATATTTT.

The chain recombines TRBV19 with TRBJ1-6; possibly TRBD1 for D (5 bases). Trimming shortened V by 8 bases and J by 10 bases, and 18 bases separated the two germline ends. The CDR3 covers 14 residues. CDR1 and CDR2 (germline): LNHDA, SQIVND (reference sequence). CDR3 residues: CASDTGGEGSPLHF. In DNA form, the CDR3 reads TGTGCCAGTGACACGGGGGGAGAGGGGTCACCCCTCCACTTT.

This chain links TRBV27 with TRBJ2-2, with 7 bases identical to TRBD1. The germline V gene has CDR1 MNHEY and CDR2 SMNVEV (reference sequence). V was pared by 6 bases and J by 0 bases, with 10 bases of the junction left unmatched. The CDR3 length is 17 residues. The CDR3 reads CASRGDSPITNTGELFF. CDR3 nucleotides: TGTGCCAGCAGGGGGGACAGCCCTATCACGAACACCGGGGAGCTGTTTTTT.

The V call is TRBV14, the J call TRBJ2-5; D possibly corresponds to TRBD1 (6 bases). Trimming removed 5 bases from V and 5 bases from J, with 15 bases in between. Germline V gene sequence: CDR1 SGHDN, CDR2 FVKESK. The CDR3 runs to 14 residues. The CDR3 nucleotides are TGTGCCAGCAGCGTTTGGGGGCGGGTTGAGACCCAGTACTTC. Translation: CASSVWGRVETQYF.

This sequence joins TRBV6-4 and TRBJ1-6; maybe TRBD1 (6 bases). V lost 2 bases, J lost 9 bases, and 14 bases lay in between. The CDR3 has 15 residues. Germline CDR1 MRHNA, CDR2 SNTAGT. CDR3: CASSDLTGGRSPLHF. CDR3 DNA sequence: TGTGCCAGCAGTGACCTAACGGGGGGCCGTTCACCCCTCCACTTT.

Here the CDR3 reads CASSDSLSDTQYF. In DNA form, the CDR3 reads TGTGCCAGCAGTGACTCTCTGTCAGATACGCAGTATTTT. J is TRBJ2-3 and V is TRBV6-4; D is unresolved. Germline loops: CDR1 MRHNA, CDR2 SNTAGT. V was trimmed by 0 bases and J by 4 bases, leaving 5 bases between them. The length of the CDR3 is 13 residues.

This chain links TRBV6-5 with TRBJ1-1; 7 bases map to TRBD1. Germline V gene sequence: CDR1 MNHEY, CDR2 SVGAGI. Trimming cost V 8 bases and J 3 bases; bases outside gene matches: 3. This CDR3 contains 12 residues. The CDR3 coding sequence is TGTGCCAGCCGACAGGGACACACTGAAGCTTTCTTT. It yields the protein CASRQGHTEAFF.

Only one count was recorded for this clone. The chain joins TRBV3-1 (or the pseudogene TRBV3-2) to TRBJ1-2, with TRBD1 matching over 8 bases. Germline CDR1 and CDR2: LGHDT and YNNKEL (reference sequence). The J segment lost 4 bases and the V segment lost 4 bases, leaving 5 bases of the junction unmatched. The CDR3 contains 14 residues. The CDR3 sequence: CASSPPDRGYGYTF. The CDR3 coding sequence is TGTGCCAGCAGCCCACCCGACAGGGGCTATGGCTACACCTTC.

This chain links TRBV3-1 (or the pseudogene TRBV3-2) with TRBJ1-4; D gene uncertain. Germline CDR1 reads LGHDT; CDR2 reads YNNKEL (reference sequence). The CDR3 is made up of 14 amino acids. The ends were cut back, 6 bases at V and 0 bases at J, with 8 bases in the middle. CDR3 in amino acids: CASRPTATNEKLFF. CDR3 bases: TGTGCCAGCAGACCCACAGCAACTAATGAAAAACTGTTTTTT.

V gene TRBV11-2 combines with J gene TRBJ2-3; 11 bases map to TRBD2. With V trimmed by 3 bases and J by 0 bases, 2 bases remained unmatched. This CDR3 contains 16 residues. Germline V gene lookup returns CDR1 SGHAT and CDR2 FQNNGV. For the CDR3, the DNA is TGTGCCAGCAGCTTCCTAGCGGGGGGCAGCACAGATACGCAGTATTTT. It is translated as CASSFLAGGSTDTQYF.

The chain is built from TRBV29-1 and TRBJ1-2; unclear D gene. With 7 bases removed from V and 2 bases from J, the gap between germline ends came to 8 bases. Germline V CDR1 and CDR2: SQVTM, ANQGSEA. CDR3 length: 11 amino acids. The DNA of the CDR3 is TGCAGCGCCCCGCGGAACTATGGCTACACCTTC. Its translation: CSAPRNYGYTF.

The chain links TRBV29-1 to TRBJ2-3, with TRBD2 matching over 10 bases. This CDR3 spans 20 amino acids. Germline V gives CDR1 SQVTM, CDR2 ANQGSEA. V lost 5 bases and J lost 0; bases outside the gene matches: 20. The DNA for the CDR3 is TGCAGCGTTAAGGGACTAGCGTCCGCCGAGGTTTTACTAAGCACAGATACGCAGTATTTT. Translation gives CSVKGLASAEVLLSTDTQYF.

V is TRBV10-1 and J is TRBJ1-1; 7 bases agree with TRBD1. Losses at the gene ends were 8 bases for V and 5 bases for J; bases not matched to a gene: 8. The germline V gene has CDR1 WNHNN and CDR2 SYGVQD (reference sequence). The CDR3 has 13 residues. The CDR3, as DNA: TGCGCCAGCTCACAGGGGCGGGGAACTGAAGCTTTCTTT. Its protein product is CASSQGRGTEAFF.

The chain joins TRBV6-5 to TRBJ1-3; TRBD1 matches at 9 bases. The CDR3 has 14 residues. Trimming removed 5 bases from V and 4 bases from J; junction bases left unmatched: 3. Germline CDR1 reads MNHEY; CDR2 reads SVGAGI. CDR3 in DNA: TGTGCCAGCAGTCTTGGACAGGGGGGAAACACCATATATTTT. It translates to CASSLGQGGNTIYF.

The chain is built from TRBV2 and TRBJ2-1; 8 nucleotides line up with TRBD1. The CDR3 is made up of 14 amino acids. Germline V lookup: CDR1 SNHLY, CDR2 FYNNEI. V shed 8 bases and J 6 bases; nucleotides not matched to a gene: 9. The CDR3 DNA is TGTGCCAGCGGACAACGAACAGGGGGCAATGAGCAGTTCTTC. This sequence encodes CASGQRTGGNEQFF.

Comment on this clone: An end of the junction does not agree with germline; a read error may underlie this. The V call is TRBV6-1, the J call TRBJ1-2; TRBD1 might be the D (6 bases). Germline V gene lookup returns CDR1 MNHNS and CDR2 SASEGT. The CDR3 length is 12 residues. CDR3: CASREGRGGYTF. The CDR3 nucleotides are TGTGCCAGCAGGGAAGGAAGGGGGGGCTACACCTTC.

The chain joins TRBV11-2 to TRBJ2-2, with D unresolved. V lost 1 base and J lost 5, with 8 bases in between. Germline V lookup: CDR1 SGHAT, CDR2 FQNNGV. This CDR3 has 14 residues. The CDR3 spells CASSLVRTTGELFF. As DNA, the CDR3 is TGTGCCAGCAGCTTAGTAAGAACTACCGGGGAGCTGTTTTTT. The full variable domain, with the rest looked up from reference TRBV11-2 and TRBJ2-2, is EAGVAQSPRYKIIEKRQSVAFWCNPISGHATLYWYQQILGQGPKLLIQFQNNGVVDDSQLPKDRFSAERLKGVDSTLKIQPAKLEDSAVYLCASSLVRTTGELFFGEGSRLTVL.

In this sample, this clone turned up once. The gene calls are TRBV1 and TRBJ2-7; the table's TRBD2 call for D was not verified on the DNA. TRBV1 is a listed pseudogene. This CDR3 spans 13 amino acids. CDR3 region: CTRRTSGGSEQYV. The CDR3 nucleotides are TGCACCAGAAGGACTAGCGGGGGCTCCGAGCAGTACGTC.

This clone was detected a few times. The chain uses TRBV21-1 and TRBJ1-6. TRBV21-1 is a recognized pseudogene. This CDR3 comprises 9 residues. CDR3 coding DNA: TGTGCCCCGGGGGGCAGGGTGGCTTTT. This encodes CAPGGRVAF.

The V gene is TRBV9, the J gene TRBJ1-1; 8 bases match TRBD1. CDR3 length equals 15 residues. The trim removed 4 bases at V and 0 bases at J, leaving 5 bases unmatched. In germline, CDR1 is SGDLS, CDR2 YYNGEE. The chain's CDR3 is CASSIQGAVNTEAFF. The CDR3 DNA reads TGTGCCAGCAGCATTCAGGGGGCGGTGAACACTGAAGCTTTCTTT.

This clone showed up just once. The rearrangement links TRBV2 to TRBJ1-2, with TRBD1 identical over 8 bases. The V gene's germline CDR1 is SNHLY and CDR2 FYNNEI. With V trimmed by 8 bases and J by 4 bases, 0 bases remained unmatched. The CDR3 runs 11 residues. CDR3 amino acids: CASGTGYGYTF. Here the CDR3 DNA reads TGTGCCAGCGGGACAGGCTATGGCTACACCTTC.